The entry below describes one T cell receptor beta chain. Antigen: not known. The V gene lost 5 bases and the J gene lost 4 bases, with 18 bases spanning the gap. CDR3 length: 15 amino acids. The germline gives CDR1 SEHNR, CDR2 FQNEAQ (reference sequence). Time point specified: patch test 1, 2 weeks after DPC sensitization. Treatment denoted: therapeutic diphenylcyclopropenone sensitization with weekly scalp DPC. Alopecia patients, 18 to 70 years old and DPC-suitable, served as donors. MiXCR, applied by TCRdb to the RACE reads, yields one record per CDR3 protein. This sample carries more than 65,000 distinct CDR3 sequences, over 9% of them seen once, and the ten largest clones take about 1.4%. These data belong to a study of human T cells and chemical hapten exposure. Across the study: DPC 0.01% went on the upper back by patch test, with reading at 6 days. Study results and limitations: As the donors had alopecia, their immune response may differ from healthy people's.

This rearrangement joins TRBV7-9 to TRBJ2-7, with TRBD1 as a possible D gene (5 bases). The receptor was isolated from a woman aged 50 to 60 with alopecia areata. Some clones in this sample may be carry-over from other donors' samples. The sequencing used whole blood, collected in connection with sensitization to the hapten diphenylcyclopropenone (DPC). The DNA of the CDR3 is TGTGCCAGCAGCCAACCCGAAAGACAGACATACGAGCAGTACTTC. Residues: CASSQPERQTYEQYF.